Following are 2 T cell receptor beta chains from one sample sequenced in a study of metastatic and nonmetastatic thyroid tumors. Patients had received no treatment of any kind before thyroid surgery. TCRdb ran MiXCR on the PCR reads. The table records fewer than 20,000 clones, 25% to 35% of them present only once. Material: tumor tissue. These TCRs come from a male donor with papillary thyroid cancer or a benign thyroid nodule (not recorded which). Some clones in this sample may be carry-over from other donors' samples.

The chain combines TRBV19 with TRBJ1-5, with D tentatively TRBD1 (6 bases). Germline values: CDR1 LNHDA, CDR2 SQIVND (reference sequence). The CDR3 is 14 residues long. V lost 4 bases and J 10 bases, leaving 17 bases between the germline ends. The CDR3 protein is CASSTNRVNDPQHF. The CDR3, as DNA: TGTGCCAGTAGTACGAACAGGGTCAATGACCCCCAGCATTTT.

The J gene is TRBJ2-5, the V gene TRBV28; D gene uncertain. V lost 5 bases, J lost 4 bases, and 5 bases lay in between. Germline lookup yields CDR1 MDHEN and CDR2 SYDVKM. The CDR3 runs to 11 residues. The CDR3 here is CASSTPETQYF. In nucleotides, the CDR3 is TGTGCCAGCAGTACACCAGAGACCCAGTACTTC.